Each of the 3 T cell receptor beta chains below was sequenced from the same sample in a study of T cell clones after liver transplantation. Sequenced by immunoSEQ multiplex PCR; TCRdb stores in-frame clones only, minus some. Of 55,000 to 75,000 clones listed, 70% are singletons. The sequenced sample was CD4+ T cells from blood, obtained at the roughly 15-month timepoint. The receptors were gathered from a human patient who received a liver transplant. Certain T cells may be donor cells from the graft.

J is TRBJ2-3 and V is TRBV19; 12 nucleotides align to TRBD2. V lost 5 bases and J lost 4; bases outside the gene matches: 10. Germline CDR1 and CDR2: LNHDA and SQIVND (reference sequence). The CDR3 is made up of 17 amino acids. The CDR3 sequence: CASSPLGLAGGADTQYF. The CDR3 bases are TGTGCCAGTAGTCCTCTGGGACTAGCGGGTGGTGCAGATACGCAGTATTTT. The full variable domain, completed using reference TRBV19 and TRBJ2-3, is DGGITQSPKYLFRKEGQNVTLSCEQNLNHDAMYWYRQDPGQGLRLIYYSQIVNDFQKGDIAEGYSVSREKKESFPLTVTSAQKNPTAFYLCASSPLGLAGGADTQYFGPGTRLTVL.

This clone was seen just once. The chain recombines TRBV11-2 with TRBJ1-1; 8 positions agree with TRBD1. This CDR3 contains 14 residues. Germline V lookup: CDR1 SGHAT, CDR2 FQNNGV. J gave up 3 bases and V 4 bases, and 4 bases lay outside the gene matches. The CDR3: CASSSRGRDTEAFF. The CDR3 nucleotides are TGTGCCAGCAGCTCCAGGGGGCGGGACACTGAAGCTTTCTTT.

The chain couples TRBV5-4 to TRBJ2-5; TRBD2 matches at 11 bases. CDR3 length equals 15 residues. The germline gives CDR1 SGHNT, CDR2 YYREEE (reference sequence). The V and J ends lost 0 bases and 5 bases, in that order; junction bases with no gene match: 3. CDR3 residues: CASSLESSGGETQYF. Written as DNA, the CDR3 is TGTGCCAGCAGCTTGGAGTCTAGCGGGGGGGAGACCCAGTACTTC. The full variable domain, completed using reference TRBV5-4 and TRBJ2-5, is ETGVTQSPTHLIKTRGQQVTLRCSSQSGHNTVSWYQQALGQGPQFIFQYYREEENGRGNFPPRFSGLQFPNYSSELNVNALELDDSALYLCASSLESSGGETQYFGPGTRLLVL.